These 10 T cell receptor beta chains were sequenced from one sample in a study of Tregs in tolerant kidney transplant recipients. Only in-frame clones appear in the TCRdb table, and some are missing; sequencing was by immunoSEQ multiplex PCR. The sample includes under 50,000 clones, roughly 96% of them seen just once. Which antigens these TCRs recognize remains unknown. The sequencing sample was made of Tregs from blood cultured with allogeneic cells. Receptors were obtained from a human donor in good health.

The chain carries TRBV5-6 and TRBJ1-1, with TRBD1 as a possible D gene (5 bases). The CDR3 sequence is 19 residues long. Trimming removed 4 bases from V and 0 bases from J, with 25 bases in between. The germline V gene has CDR1 SGHDT and CDR2 YYEEEE. CDR3: CASSPTVGQGGYMNTEAFF. In nucleotides, the CDR3 is TGTGCCAGCAGCCCGACCGTCGGGCAGGGAGGATACATGAACACTGAAGCTTTCTTT.

CDR3 bases: TGTGCCAGCAGTTTATCAAATTGGGACGGGTCTGGCTACACCTTC. It encodes CASSLSNWDGSGYTF. This rearrangement joins TRBV27 to TRBJ1-2, with D possibly being TRBD1 (5 bases). Trimming cost V 0 bases and J 7 bases, with 15 bases left between them. The CDR3 consists of 15 residues. Germline-derived CDR1 and CDR2 are MNHEY and SMNVEV (reference sequence).

This clone was seen a handful of times. The chain couples TRBV14 to TRBJ1-6, with a tentative D call TRBD1 (5 bases). This CDR3 comprises 14 residues. Germline lookup yields CDR1 SGHDN and CDR2 FVKESK. Trimming removed 4 bases at V and 6 bases at J, with 10 bases between. This CDR3 is CASSPGRGNSPLHF. The CDR3, as DNA: TGTGCCAGCAGCCCGGGACGGGGTAATTCACCCCTCCACTTT.

The chain employs TRBV11-3 and TRBJ2-2, with D possibly matching TRBD1 (5 bases). The CDR3 sequence is 14 residues long. V was pared by 6 bases and J by 4 bases, with 12 bases between. Germline loops: CDR1 SGHNT, CDR2 YENEEA. The CDR3 sequence is CASRAGQGTGELFF. In DNA, the CDR3 is TGTGCCAGCAGAGCCGGGCAGGGCACCGGGGAGCTGTTTTTT. Variable domain in full (rest from reference TRBV11-3 and TRBJ2-2): EAGVVQSPRYKIIEKKQPVAFWCNPISGHNTLYWYLQNLGQGPELLIRYENEEAVDDSQLPKDRFSAERLKGVDSTLKIQPAELGDSAVYLCASRAGQGTGELFFGEGSRLTVL.

The chain joins TRBV10-3 to TRBJ2-7; 9 bases match TRBD1. The CDR3 has 15 residues. In germline, CDR1 is ENHRY, CDR2 SYGVKD. With 2 bases clipped from V and 2 bases from J, the junction kept 4 bases outside the gene matches. CDR3 amino acids: CAISEVDRGAYEQYF. The DNA of the CDR3 is TGTGCCATCAGTGAGGTTGACAGGGGGGCCTACGAGCAGTACTTC.

This rearrangement joins TRBV11-3 to TRBJ1-1; weak D call: TRBD1 (5 bases). Per the germline V gene, CDR1 is SGHNT and CDR2 is YENEEA. The CDR3 contains 12 residues. V was trimmed by 6 bases and J by 9 bases, leaving 14 bases between them. In nucleotides, the CDR3 is TGTGCCAGCAGTAGGGTATCGGGGCAAGCTTTCTTT. It yields the protein CASSRVSGQAFF.

The chain has TRBV5-1 and TRBJ2-5, with D unclear. V shed 4 bases and J shed 7 bases, with 23 bases lying between them. The CDR3 spans 16 residues. From germline, CDR1 is SGHRS and CDR2 YFSETQ. DNA of the CDR3: TGCGCCAGCAGCCCTAACAAAGACTCGACCCTCGGGACCCAGTACTTC. Its translation: CASSPNKDSTLGTQYF. The full variable domain, in which reference TRBV5-1 and TRBJ2-5 provide the parts outside the CDR3, is KAGVTQTPRYLIKTRGQQVTLSCSPISGHRSVSWYQQTPGQGLQFLFEYFSETQRNKGNFPGRFSGRQFSNSRSEMNVSTLELGDSALYLCASSPNKDSTLGTQYFGPGTRLLVL.

CDR3 in amino acids: CASSSGGNQPQHF. As DNA, the CDR3 is TGTGCCAGCAGTTCGGGGGGGAATCAGCCCCAGCATTTT. The gene calls are TRBV6-6 and TRBJ1-5; the D gene is possibly TRBD1 (5 bases). Germline lookup yields CDR1 MNHNY and CDR2 SVGAGI (reference sequence). The CDR3 runs to 13 residues. Between the trimmed V and J ends, which lost 4 bases and 4 bases, there was a span of 8 bases.

The chain recombines TRBV5-1 with TRBJ1-1; TRBD1 might be the D (6 bases). This CDR3 comprises 13 residues. The V end lost 4 bases, the J end lost 0 bases, and 7 bases lay between the germline ends. Per germline, CDR1 SGHRS and CDR2 YFSETQ. The CDR3: CASSTGMNTEAFF. The CDR3 coding sequence is TGCGCCAGCAGCACAGGGATGAACACTGAAGCTTTCTTT.

This rearrangement joins TRBV2 to TRBJ2-7; 8 nucleotides align to TRBD1. The germline V gene has CDR1 SNHLY and CDR2 FYNNEI. Trimming took 4 bases from V and 3 from J; bases not matched to a gene: 8. This CDR3 is 15 amino acids long. The CDR3: CASSVQGASGYEQYF. The DNA for the CDR3 is TGTGCCAGCAGTGTCCAGGGGGCGTCGGGCTACGAGCAGTACTTC.